Listed here is a single TCR beta chain. Its antigen is currently unknown. The germline V and J ends were trimmed by 6 bases and 5 bases, with 16 bases remaining between them. The CDR3 consists of 14 residues. Germline values: CDR1 SGHTA, CDR2 FQGNSA. The sample belongs to a study of cytomegalovirus exposure and HLA in healthy donors. Study findings and constraints: The investigators catalogued 150 to 200 TCR beta chains as cytomegalovirus-associated. According to a subsequent analysis, TCR clusters from the first cohort were inclined to appear together in the roughly 120 validation repertoires. Accounts indicate the classifier identified cytomegalovirus status with strong specificity and sensitivity. As confirmed in vitro, a few CMV-associated chains were specific for CMV antigens.

Only in-frame clones appear in the TCRdb table, and some are missing; sequencing was by immunoSEQ multiplex PCR. The sample comprises more than 95,000 clones, approximately 89% of which are singletons, and 1.1% rests with the top ten. The source is a woman between 18 and 29 years old in good health and CMV-seronegative. This chain joins TRBV7-2 and TRBJ1-1; D possibly corresponds to TRBD1 (5 bases). Sequences were obtained from PBMCs. Here the CDR3 DNA reads TGTGCCAGCAGATCTATGGGGGGAGGGACTGAAGCTTTCTTT. This gives the protein CASRSMGGGTEAFF.